The present entry profiles one T cell receptor (beta chain) with its context. Its antigen specificity is not known. No much larger clonotype is one base removed from it; base qualities were not supplied. This sample is drawn from a study of blood T cells in healthy people across ages (dated by TCRdb to 2014 to 2015). Looking at the study overall: In model experiments, roughly one uniquely barcoded TCR beta cDNA molecule per two T cells was captured by template switching. Age-related changes in TCR beta repertoire diversity were measured in the study by deep sequencing normalized with unique cDNA molecular identifiers. Four age groups were formed from the donors: young (average about 16 years), middle-aged (approximately 40), aged (approximately 60) and long-lived (82). Donors of different ages were randomly distributed across sequencing lanes to avoid experimental bias. Two additional independent replicas of 1 million unique cDNA reads from the same blood draw were analyzed for two donors (one aged 18 to 29 and one aged 80 or older). Beyond this particular receptor, the publication reports: Estimates of total diversity based on one million sequenced T cells were regarded as lower bounds and as underestimates. As age increased, observed TCR beta diversity per million T cells dropped in a roughly linear way, and a significant reduction was already evident by age 40. Conclusive comparison of naive and antigen-experienced compartments was prevented by the profiling of bulk unsorted PBMCs. Because donor CMV infection status was unknown, age-related changes in expanded clonotypes were potentially confounded. Compared with the aged group, more naive CD4+ T cells, fewer expanded clones and increased TCR diversity were shown by the long-lived group, suggesting age selection. A strong correlation was found between observed TCR beta diversity and the percentage of naive T cells measured by flow cytometry.

Donors were 39 systemically healthy Caucasian individuals from Russia aged roughly 6 to 90 years. About 9.6 milliliters of peripheral blood were collected from each donor into EDTA-treated Vacutainer tubes. Ficoll-Paque density-gradient centrifugation was used to isolate PBMCs, with at least 6 million obtained per sample. Total RNA, at least 5.5 micrograms per sample, was extracted from PBMCs with Trizol reagent. For every donor, an aliquot of PBMCs went through flow cytometry to measure the percentages of naive CD45RAhigh/CD27high T cells. The library came from 5' RACE. TCRdb records Illumina HiSeq 2500 as the sequencer. The second PCR ran for about 6 to 12 cycles and used a J-beta primer mix along with a sample-barcoded 5' primer. A template-switch 5' adaptor carrying 12 random nucleotides introduced a unique molecular identifier onto each TCR beta cDNA molecule. At least 2.5 million CDR3-containing paired-end reads were obtained from each sample. First-strand cDNA was synthesized from all RNA with the Mint cDNA synthesis kit, primed by a TRBC-specific oligonucleotide. After uracil-DNA glycosylase treatment, a first 18-cycle PCR used universal primers M1SS and BC2_uni_R on all cDNA. In the original analysis: For normalization, 1 million high-quality reads, each with a distinct molecular identifier, were randomly selected from each sample. Instead of being binned into consensus sequences, reads that shared molecular identifiers were thrown out. MiTCR, with a Q25 quality threshold and the strictest error-elimination algorithm, was used for CDR3 identification, clonotype clustering and error correction. A nonparametric unseen species model with Euler transformation was used to estimate a lower bound on total TCR beta diversity. TCRdb passed the public sequencing reads through fastp at Q25 and MiXCR, retaining productive beta sequences. Under each unique CDR3 protein, matching rows form one entry showing the most common genes and DNA. For this entry, the V and J calls and clone size follow TCRdb and not the study's own pipeline. This sample comprises approximately 600,000 distinct CDR3 sequences, 58% of them detected only once. The top ten constitute over 30% of the sample.

The CDR3 runs 17 amino acids, cysteine and phenylalanine included. The CDR3 DNA has 51 bases and is translated from base 1. CDR1 and CDR2 are drawn from the germline V gene: SQVTM, ANQGSEA. V has 5 bases trimmed and J has 1 base trimmed; junction bases matching no gene number 15. Sequenced input: blood. The rearrangement joined TRBV29-1 to TRBJ1-2; 8 bases in the junction line up with TRBD1. The clonotype comes from a man between 60 and 70 years old in good health. The DNA sequence is given as TGCAGCGTTTTCCGCACAGGGGGTAATATTGGTAACTATGGCTACACCTTC. Its protein reads: CSVFRTGGNIGNYGYTF.